This TCR beta chain is from a study of human T cells and chemical hapten exposure. In the study overall: Across its approximately 23 weeks, the study gave patients weekly diphenylcyclopropenone doses to the scalp. Notes on the study in general: It was expanded TCRs that formed significantly more large CDR3 similarity clusters than controls did.

This clonotype was seen only a few times. What it binds is not known. Time point in this sample: pre-sensitization, week 0. Documented treatment: therapeutic diphenylcyclopropenone sensitization with weekly scalp DPC. TCRdb re-derived calls from the RACE reads in MiXCR, one entry per CDR3 protein. The data show under 100,000 distinct CDR3 sequences, 7.5% to 9.5% seen once. Germline trimming cut 2 bases from V and 0 bases from J; bases unmatched to any gene: 13. Germline assignment: CDR1 SGHRS and CDR2 YFSETQ. CDR3 length: 19 residues. The TCR sequence derives from a man aged 35-49 years with alopecia areata. Some clones in this sample may be carry-over from other donors' samples. The sample here was whole blood, taken in connection with sensitization to the hapten diphenylcyclopropenone (DPC). The chain is built from TRBV5-1 and TRBJ2-1, with TRBD1 identical over 8 bases. CDR3 coding DNA: TGCGCCAGCAGCTTCACCGGGACAGGTGTTCCTAGCTCCTACAATGAGCAGTTCTTC. Amino acids: CASSFTGTGVPSSYNEQFF.